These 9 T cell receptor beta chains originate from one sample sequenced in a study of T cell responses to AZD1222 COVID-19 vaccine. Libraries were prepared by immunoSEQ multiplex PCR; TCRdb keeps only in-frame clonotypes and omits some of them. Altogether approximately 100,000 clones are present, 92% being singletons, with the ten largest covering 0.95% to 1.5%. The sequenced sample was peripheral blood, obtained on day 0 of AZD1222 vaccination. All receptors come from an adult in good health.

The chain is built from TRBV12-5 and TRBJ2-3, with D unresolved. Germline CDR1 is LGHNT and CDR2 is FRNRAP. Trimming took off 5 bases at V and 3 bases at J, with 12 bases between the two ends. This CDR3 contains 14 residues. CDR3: CASGPPRSTDTQYF. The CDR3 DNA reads TGTGCTAGTGGTCCCCCACGGAGTACAGATACGCAGTATTTT. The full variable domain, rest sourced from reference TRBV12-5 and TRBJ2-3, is DARVTQTPRHKVTEMGQEVTMRCQPILGHNTVFWYRQTMMQGLELLAYFRNRAPLDDSGMPKDRFSAEMPDATLATLKIQPSEPRDSAVYFCASGPPRSTDTQYFGPGTRLTVL.

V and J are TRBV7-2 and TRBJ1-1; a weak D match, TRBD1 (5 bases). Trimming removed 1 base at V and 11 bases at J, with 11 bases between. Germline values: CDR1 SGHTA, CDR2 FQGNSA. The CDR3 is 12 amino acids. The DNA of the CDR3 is TGTGCCAGCAGCTTAGTACGGGGGGAGGCTTTCTTT. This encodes CASSLVRGEAFF.

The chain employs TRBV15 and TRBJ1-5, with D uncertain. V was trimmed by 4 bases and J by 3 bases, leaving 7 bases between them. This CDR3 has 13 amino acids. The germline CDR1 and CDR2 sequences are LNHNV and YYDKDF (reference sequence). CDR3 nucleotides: TGTGCCACCAGCATTCATATCAATCAGCCCCAGCATTTT. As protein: CATSIHINQPQHF.

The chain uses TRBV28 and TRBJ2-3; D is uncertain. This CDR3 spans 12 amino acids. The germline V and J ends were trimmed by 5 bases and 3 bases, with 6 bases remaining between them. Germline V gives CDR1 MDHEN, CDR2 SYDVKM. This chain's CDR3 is CASSPQTDTQYF. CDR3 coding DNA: TGTGCCAGCAGTCCTCAGACAGATACGCAGTATTTT.

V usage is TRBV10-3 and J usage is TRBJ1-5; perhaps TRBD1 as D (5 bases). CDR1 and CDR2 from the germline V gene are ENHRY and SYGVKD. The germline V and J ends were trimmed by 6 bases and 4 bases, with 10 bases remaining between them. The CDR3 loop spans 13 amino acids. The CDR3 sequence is CAISQGLNQPQHF. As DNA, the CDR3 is TGTGCCATCAGCCAGGGACTAAATCAGCCCCAGCATTTT.

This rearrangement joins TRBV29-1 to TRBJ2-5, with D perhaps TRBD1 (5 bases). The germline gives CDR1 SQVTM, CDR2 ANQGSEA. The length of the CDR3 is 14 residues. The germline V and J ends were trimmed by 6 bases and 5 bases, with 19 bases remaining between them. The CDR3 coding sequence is TGCAGCGTCCGTTCCAGGGTAGCTTCGGAGACCCAGTACTTC. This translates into CSVRSRVASETQYF.

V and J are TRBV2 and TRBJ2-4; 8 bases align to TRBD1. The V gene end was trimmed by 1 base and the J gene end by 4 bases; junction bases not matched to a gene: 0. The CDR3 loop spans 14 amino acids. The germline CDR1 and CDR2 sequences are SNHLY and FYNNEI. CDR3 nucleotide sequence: TGTGCCAGCAGTGAAGGGACAGGGAAAAACATTCAGTACTTC. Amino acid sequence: CASSEGTGKNIQYF.

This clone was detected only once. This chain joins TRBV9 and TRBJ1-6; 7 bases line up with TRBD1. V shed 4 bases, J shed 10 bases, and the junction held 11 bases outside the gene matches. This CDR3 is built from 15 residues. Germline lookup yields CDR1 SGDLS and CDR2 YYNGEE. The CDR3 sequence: CASSTREGARSPLHF. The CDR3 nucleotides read TGTGCCAGCAGCACGAGGGAGGGGGCGCGATCACCCCTCCACTTT.

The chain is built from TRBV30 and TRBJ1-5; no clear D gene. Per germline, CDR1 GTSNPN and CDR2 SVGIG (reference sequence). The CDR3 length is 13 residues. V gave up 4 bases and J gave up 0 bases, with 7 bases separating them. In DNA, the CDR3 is TGTGCCTGGACCCGGAATAGCAATCAGCCCCAGCATTTT. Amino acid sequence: CAWTRNSNQPQHF.